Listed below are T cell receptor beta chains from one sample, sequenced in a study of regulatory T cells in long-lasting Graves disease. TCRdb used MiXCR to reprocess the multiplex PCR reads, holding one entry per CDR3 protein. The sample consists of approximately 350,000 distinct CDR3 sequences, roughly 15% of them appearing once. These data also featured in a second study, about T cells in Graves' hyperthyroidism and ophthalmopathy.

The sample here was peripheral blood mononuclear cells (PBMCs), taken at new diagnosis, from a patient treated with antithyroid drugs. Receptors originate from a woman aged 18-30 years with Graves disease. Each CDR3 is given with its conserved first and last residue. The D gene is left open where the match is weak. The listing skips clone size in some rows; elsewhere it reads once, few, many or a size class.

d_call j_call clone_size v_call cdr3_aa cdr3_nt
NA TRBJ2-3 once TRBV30 CAFSTDTQYF TGTGCCTTCAGCACAGATACGCAGTATTTT
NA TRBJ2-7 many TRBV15 CATSRDFNYEQYF TGTGCCACCAGCAGAGATTTCAACTACGAGCAGTACTTC
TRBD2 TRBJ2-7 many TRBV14 CASSQELAGRYYEQYF TGTGCCAGCAGCCAAGAATTAGCGGGGAGATACTACGAGCAGTACTTC
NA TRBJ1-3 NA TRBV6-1 CASSEALSGSGNTIYF TGTGCCAGCAGTGAAGCGTTATCAGGCTCTGGAAACACCATATATTTT
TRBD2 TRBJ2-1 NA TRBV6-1 CASSAPSGGASYNEQFF TGTGCCAGCAGTGCTCCTAGCGGGGGGGCCTCCTACAATGAGCAGTTCTTC
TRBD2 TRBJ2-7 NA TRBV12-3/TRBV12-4 CASRPLTGTSGSPNEQYF TGTGCCAGCAGACCCCTGACCGGGACTAGCGGCTCCCCTAACGAGCAGTACTTC
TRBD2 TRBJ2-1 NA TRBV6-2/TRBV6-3 CASRRPGGLDNEQFF TGTGCCAGTCGTCGCCCGGGGGGGCTTGACAATGAGCAGTTCTTC
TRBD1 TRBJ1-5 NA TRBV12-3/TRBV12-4 CASSLTGGGNRPQHF TGTGCCAGCAGTTTAACAGGGGGCGGCAATCGGCCCCAGCATTTT
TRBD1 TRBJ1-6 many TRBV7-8 CASSPRPGQGANNSPLHF TGTGCCAGCAGCCCCCGGCCGGGACAGGGGGCGAATAATTCACCCCTCCACTTT
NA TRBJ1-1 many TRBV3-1 CASSQGLGTLNTEAFF TGTGCCAGCAGCCAAGGACTGGGAACCCTGAACACTGAAGCTTTCTTT
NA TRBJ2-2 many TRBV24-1 CATSNPTHGNTGELFF TGTGCCACCAGTAACCCGACCCATGGAAACACCGGGGAGCTGTTTTTT
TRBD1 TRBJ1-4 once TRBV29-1 CSVGGTGNEKLFF TGCAGCGTTGGGGGGACAGGGAATGAAAAACTGTTTTTT
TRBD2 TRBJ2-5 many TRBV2 CASSGGTSGGVQETQYF TGTGCCAGCAGTGGTGGTACTAGCGGGGGGGTTCAAGAGACCCAGTACTTC
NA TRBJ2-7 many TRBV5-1 CASSAQYQYEQYF TGCGCCAGCAGTGCTCAGTACCAATACGAGCAGTACTTC
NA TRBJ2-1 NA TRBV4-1 CASSQDAVDPPEQFF TGCGCCAGCAGCCAAGATGCTGTTGACCCGCCGGAGCAGTTCTTC
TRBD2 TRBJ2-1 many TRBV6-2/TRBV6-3 CASSSAGLAVFEQFF TGTGCCAGCAGTTCGGCGGGACTAGCTGTGTTTGAGCAGTTCTTC
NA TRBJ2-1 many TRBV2 CASSQTSFDEQFF TGTGCCAGCAGTCAGACTAGTTTCGATGAGCAGTTCTTC
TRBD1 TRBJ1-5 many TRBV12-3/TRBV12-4 CASSLRGGAGSGGQPQHF TGTGCCAGCAGTCTCCGAGGGGGCGCGGGAAGTGGAGGTCAGCCCCAGCATTTT
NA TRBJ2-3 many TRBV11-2 CASSPSPSTDTQYF TGTGCCAGCAGCCCTAGTCCGTCGACAGATACGCAGTATTTT
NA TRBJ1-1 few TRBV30 CAWIGRRLTANTEAFF TGTGCCTGGATTGGCAGGAGACTTACAGCGAACACTGAAGCTTTCTTT
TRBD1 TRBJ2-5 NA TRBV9 CASSVVADRGFGTQYF TGTGCCAGCAGCGTAGTCGCGGACAGGGGCTTTGGGACCCAGTACTTC
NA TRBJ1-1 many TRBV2 CASSARPDTEAFF TGTGCCAGCAGTGCCCGCCCGGACACTGAAGCTTTCTTT
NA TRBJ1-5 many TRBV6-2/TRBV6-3 CASSYSAGAAQPQHF TGTGCCAGCAGTTACTCGGCAGGGGCAGCTCAGCCCCAGCATTTT
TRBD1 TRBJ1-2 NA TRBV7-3 CASSPGQAAGYTF TGTGCCAGCAGCCCGGGACAGGCGGCTGGCTACACCTTC
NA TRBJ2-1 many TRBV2 CASSEILADNEQFF TGTGCCAGCAGTGAAATATTAGCGGACAATGAGCAGTTCTTC
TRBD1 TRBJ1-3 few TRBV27 CASSSPRTGIGGNTIYF TGTGCCAGCAGTTCCCCGAGGACAGGGATTGGTGGAAACACCATATATTTT
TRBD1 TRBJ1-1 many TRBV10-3 CAISEQGALTEAFF TGTGCCATCAGTGAACAGGGGGCTCTAACTGAAGCTTTCTTT
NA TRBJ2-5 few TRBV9 CASSVTPGENQETQYF TGTGCCAGCAGCGTAACCCCAGGGGAGAACCAAGAGACCCAGTACTTC
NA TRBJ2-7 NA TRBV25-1 CASSEFGQYLSYEQYF TGTGCCAGCAGTGAATTTGGACAGTACCTCTCCTACGAGCAGTACTTC
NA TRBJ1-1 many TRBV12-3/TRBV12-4 CASTREGRSTEAFF TGTGCCAGCACCCGGGAAGGGAGGAGCACTGAAGCTTTCTTT
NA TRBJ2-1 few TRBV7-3 CASSSTIGGEQFF TGTGCCAGCAGCTCTACAATCGGGGGTGAGCAGTTCTTC
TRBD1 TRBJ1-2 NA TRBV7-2 CASSPSPGTGGAWNYGYTF TGTGCCAGCAGCCCCTCTCCCGGGACAGGGGGCGCGTGGAACTATGGCTACACCTTC
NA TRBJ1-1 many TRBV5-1 CASRAWGREKNTEAFF TGCGCCAGCAGAGCTTGGGGTAGGGAGAAGAACACTGAAGCTTTCTTT
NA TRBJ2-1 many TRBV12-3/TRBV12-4 CASSHSGNEQFF TGTGCCAGCAGCCATAGCGGCAATGAGCAGTTCTTC
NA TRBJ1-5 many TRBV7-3 CASSLSPGQPQHF TGTGCCAGCAGCTTATCTCCGGGTCAGCCCCAGCATTTT
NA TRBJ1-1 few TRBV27 CASSSSRRVAFF TGTGCCAGCAGTTCATCCCGGAGGGTGGCTTTCTTT
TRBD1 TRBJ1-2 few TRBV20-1 CSARAPDRENGYTF TGCAGTGCTAGAGCTCCGGACAGGGAGAATGGCTACACCTTC
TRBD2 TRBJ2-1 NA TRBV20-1 CSALGLAASYNEQFF TGCAGTGCCCTAGGACTAGCGGCGTCCTACAATGAGCAGTTCTTC
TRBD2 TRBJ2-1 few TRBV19 CASSTRAGVGNEQFF TGTGCCAGTAGTACGCGAGCGGGAGTTGGCAATGAGCAGTTCTTC
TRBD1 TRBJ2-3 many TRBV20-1 CSARLGQGGADTQYF TGCAGTGCTAGGCTCGGACAGGGCGGAGCAGATACGCAGTATTTT
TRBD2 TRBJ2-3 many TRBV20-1 CSASTSRLAGSDTQYF TGCAGTGCCTCGACCTCGCGGCTAGCGGGGTCAGATACGCAGTATTTT
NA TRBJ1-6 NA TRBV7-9 CASSPSSRTYNSPLHF TGTGCCAGCAGCCCGTCGTCCAGGACGTATAATTCACCCCTCCACTTT
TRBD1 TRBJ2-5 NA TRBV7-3 CASSSGQGYQETQYF TGTGCCAGCAGCTCGGGACAGGGCTACCAAGAGACCCAGTACTTC
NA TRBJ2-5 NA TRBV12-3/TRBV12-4 CASSLSLGDPQETQYF TGTGCCAGCAGTTTATCTCTCGGGGACCCCCAAGAGACCCAGTACTTC
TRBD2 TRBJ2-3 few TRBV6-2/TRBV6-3 CASSYSRLAGPPDTQYF TGTGCCAGCAGTTACTCGAGGCTAGCGGGCCCCCCAGATACGCAGTATTTT
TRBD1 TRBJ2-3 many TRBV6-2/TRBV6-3 CASRISRDRGRNTQYF TGTGCCAGCAGGATATCTCGGGACAGGGGGCGGAATACGCAGTATTTT
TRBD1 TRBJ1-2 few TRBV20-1 CSARSYRGAYGYTF TGCAGTGCCAGAAGTTACAGGGGGGCCTATGGCTACACCTTC
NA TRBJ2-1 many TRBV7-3 CASSSALTGNEQFF TGTGCCAGCAGCTCCGCCCTGACCGGCAATGAGCAGTTCTTC
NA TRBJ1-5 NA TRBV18 CASSPVRGRQPQHF TGTGCCAGCTCACCGGTCAGGGGCCGACAGCCCCAGCATTTT
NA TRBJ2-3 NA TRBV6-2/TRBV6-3 CASSYGETTDTQYF TGTGCCAGCAGTTACGGGGAGACTACAGATACGCAGTATTTT
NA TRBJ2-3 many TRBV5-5 CASSFNPGGADTQYF TGTGCCAGCAGCTTCAATCCCGGGGGCGCAGATACGCAGTATTTT
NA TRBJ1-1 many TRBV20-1 CSAIYWEATEAFF TGCAGTGCTATATACTGGGAGGCCACTGAAGCTTTCTTT
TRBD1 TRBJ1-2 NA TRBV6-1 CASSDPNWTGENYGYTF TGTGCCAGCAGTGACCCCAACTGGACAGGGGAAAACTATGGCTACACCTTC
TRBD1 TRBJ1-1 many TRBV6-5 CASSYRTGGADTEALF TGTGCCAGCAGTTACCGGACAGGGGGCGCCGACACTGAAGCTCTCTTT
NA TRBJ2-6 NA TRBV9 CASEAAAGANVLTF TGTGCCTCCGAAGCGGCGGCTGGGGCCAACGTCCTGACTTTC